These 4 T cell receptor beta chains originate from one sample sequenced in a study of blood T cell repertoires in COVID-19. Measured with immunoSEQ multiplex PCR; TCRdb has only the in-frame clones, and not every one. The sample holds 150,000 to 250,000 clones, 94% seen once. The sequenced sample was peripheral blood. The receptors shown here come from a man in his thirties or forties with COVID-19, enrolled during active disease.

This chain connects TRBV19 to TRBJ1-2; D perhaps matches TRBD1 (6 bases). Germline CDR1 LNHDA, CDR2 SQIVND (reference sequence). CDR3 length: 15 amino acids. V lost 7 bases to trimming and J lost 8 bases, with 23 bases between them. The CDR3, as DNA: TGTGCCAGTACCAACAGGGAGAGCCAATCTAGGGGCTACACCTTC. Protein sequence: CASTNRESQSRGYTF.

V gene TRBV15 combines with J gene TRBJ2-5, with no clear D. CDR3 length: 15 amino acids. Trimming took 0 bases from V and 2 from J, leaving 10 bases between them. Germline V gene sequence: CDR1 LNHNV, CDR2 YYDKDF (reference sequence). The CDR3, as DNA: TGTGCCACCAGCAGAGATTCACGGTTACAAGAGACCCAGTACTTC. This codes for CATSRDSRLQETQYF.

This sequence joins TRBV10-1 and TRBJ1-5; D possibly corresponds to TRBD1 (5 bases). The CDR3 is 19 amino acids. Germline values: CDR1 WNHNN, CDR2 SYGVQD (reference sequence). The V end was cut by 8 bases, the J end by 6 bases, with 32 bases between. This CDR3 is CASEKCHRRDGSVGQPQHF. The CDR3 DNA reads as TGCGCCAGCGAAAAATGCCACAGGAGGGACGGATCCGTCGGTCAGCCCCAGCATTTT.

The rearrangement links TRBV5-5 to TRBJ1-1, with D uncertain. The CDR3 loop spans 14 amino acids. Germline CDR1 is SGHKS and CDR2 is YYEKEE (reference sequence). V lost 2 bases and J 1 base, leaving 9 bases between the germline ends. CDR3: CASSFSVPNTEAFF. CDR3 bases: TGTGCCAGCAGCTTTTCGGTCCCGAACACTGAAGCTTTCTTT.